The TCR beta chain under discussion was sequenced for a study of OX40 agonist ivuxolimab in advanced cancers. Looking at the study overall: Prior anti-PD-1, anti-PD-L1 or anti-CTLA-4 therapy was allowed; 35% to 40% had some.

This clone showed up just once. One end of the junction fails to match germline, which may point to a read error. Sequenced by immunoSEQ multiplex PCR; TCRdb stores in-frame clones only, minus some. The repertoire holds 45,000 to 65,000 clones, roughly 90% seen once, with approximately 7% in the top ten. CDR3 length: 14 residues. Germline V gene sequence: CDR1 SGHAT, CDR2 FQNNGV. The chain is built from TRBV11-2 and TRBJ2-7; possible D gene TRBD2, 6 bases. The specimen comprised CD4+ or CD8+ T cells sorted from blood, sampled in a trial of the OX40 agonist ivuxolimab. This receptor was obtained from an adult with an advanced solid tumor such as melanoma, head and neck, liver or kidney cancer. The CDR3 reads CASSLDPGVGEQYF. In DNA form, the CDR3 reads TGTGCCAGCAGCCTAGACCCGGGGGTCGGAGAGCAGTACTTC.